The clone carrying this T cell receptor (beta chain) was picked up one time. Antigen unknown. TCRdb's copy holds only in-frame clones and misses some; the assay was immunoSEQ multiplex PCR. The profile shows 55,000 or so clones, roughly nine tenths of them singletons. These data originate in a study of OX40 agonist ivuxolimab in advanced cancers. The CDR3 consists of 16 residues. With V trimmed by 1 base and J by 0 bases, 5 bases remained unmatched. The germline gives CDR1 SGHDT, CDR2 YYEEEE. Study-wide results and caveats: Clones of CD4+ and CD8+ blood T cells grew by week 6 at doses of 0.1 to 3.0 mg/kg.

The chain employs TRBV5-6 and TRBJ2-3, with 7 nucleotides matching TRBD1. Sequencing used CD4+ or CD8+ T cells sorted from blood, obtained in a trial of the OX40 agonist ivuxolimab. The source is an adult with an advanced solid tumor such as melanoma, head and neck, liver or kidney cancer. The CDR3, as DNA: TGTGCCAGCAGCTTGTCCCCGGGACAGAGCACAGATACGCAGTATTTT. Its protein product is CASSLSPGQSTDTQYF.